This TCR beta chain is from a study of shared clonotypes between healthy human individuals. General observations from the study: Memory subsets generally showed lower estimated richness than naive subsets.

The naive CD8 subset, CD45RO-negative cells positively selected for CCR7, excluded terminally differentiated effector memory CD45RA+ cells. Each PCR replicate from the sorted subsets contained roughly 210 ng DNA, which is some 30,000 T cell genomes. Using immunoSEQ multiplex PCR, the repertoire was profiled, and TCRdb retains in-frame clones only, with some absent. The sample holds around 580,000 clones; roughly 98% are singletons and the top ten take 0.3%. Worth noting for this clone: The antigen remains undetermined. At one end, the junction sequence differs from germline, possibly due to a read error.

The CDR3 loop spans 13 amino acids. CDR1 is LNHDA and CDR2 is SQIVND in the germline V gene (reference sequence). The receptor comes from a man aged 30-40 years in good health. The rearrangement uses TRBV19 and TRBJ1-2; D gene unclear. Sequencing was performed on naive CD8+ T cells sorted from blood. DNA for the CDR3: TGTGCCAGTAGTATAGCGTTGGGCACGTTCGTTAACTTC. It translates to CASSIALGTFVNF.